These 16 T cell receptor beta chains were sequenced from one sample in a study of blood T cell repertoires in COVID-19. Data came from immunoSEQ multiplex PCR; TCRdb stores just in-frame clones and leaves some out. Here the sample spans some 200,000 clones, 83% being singletons. The sample was peripheral blood. The receptors originated from a woman in her thirties or forties with acute or convalescent COVID-19.

Remarks on this clone: This sample includes further DNA sequences coding for the same CDR3. The rearrangement uses TRBV29-1 and TRBJ1-2, with TRBD1 identical over 7 bases. Germline lookup yields CDR1 SQVTM and CDR2 ANQGSEA. This CDR3 has 13 amino acids. The trim removed 5 bases at V and 0 bases at J, leaving 3 bases unmatched. CDR3 nucleotides: TGCAGCGTTCCGGACAGGACTAACTATGGCTACACCTTC. Residues: CSVPDRTNYGYTF.

The chain couples TRBV5-1 to TRBJ2-3; D gene ambiguous. Germline-derived CDR1 and CDR2 are SGHRS and YFSETQ. The CDR3 loop spans 14 amino acids. The V gene lost 0 bases and the J gene lost 3 bases, with 8 bases spanning the gap. CDR3 sequence: CASSLASETDTQYF. CDR3 coding DNA: TGCGCCAGCAGCTTGGCCTCAGAAACAGATACGCAGTATTTT. The full variable domain, with the rest looked up from reference TRBV5-1 and TRBJ2-3, is KAGVTQTPRYLIKTRGQQVTLSCSPISGHRSVSWYQQTPGQGLQFLFEYFSETQRNKGNFPGRFSGRQFSNSRSEMNVSTLELGDSALYLCASSLASETDTQYFGPGTRLTVL.

The V call is TRBV4-1, the J call TRBJ1-1; 7 nucleotides line up with TRBD1. Germline V gene lookup returns CDR1 MGHRA and CDR2 YSYEKL. The CDR3 is 15 residues long. After removal of 4 bases from V and 0 bases from J, the junction contained 5 bases not matched to a gene. The CDR3 DNA reads TGCGCCAGCAGCCCGGTGGGACAGTTGAACACTGAAGCTTTCTTT. Residues: CASSPVGQLNTEAFF.

V and J are TRBV14 and TRBJ2-7, with TRBD2 identical over 9 bases. The CDR3 loop spans 14 amino acids. Germline CDR1 is SGHDN and CDR2 is FVKESK. The ends lost 3 bases at V and 6 bases at J; junction bases unmatched: 6. Here the CDR3 reads CASSHWGLAGEQYF. CDR3 bases: TGTGCCAGCAGCCATTGGGGACTAGCTGGCGAGCAGTACTTC.

The V gene is TRBV7-3, the J gene TRBJ2-2, with 9 bases aligning to TRBD1. This CDR3 spans 18 amino acids. Trimming removed 2 bases from V and 2 bases from J; junction bases left unmatched: 9. CDR1 is SGHTA, CDR2 FQGTGA, per germline. The CDR3 spells CASSLFAAGQGNTGELFF. The DNA of the CDR3 is TGTGCCAGCAGCTTATTTGCAGCGGGACAGGGAAACACCGGGGAGCTGTTTTTT.

This chain uses TRBV19 with TRBJ1-6; the D gene is possibly TRBD1 (5 bases). Per the germline V gene, CDR1 is LNHDA and CDR2 is SQIVND (reference sequence). The ends were cut back, 10 bases at V and 13 bases at J, with 14 bases in the middle. There are 11 residues in the CDR3. The CDR3 coding sequence is TGTGCCACCAGGGCGTCAACCCCCCTCCACTTT. It encodes CATRASTPLHF.

The V and J genes are TRBV29-1 and TRBJ2-1, with D unresolved. In germline, CDR1 is SQVTM, CDR2 ANQGSEA. The CDR3 extends over 10 amino acids. V lost 4 bases to trimming and J lost 6 bases, with 4 bases between them. This chain's CDR3 is CSVVSNEQFF. CDR3 in DNA: TGCAGCGTTGTTAGCAATGAGCAGTTCTTC.

This clone was detected a few times. The J gene is TRBJ1-1, the V gene TRBV5-5, with 7 bases lining up with TRBD1. The CDR3 spans 16 residues. V was clipped by 4 bases and J by 5 bases; unmatched bases: 14. The germline V gene has CDR1 SGHKS and CDR2 YYEKEE (reference sequence). The CDR3 nucleotides are TGTGCCAGCAGCCCCCGCAGGGGGTCATCCCGGACTGAAGCTTTCTTT. It specifies CASSPRRGSSRTEAFF.

V gene TRBV5-6 combines with J gene TRBJ2-7, with 10 positions matching TRBD2. This CDR3 comprises 15 residues. V lost 0 bases to trimming and J lost 7 bases; unmatched junction nucleotides: 7. CDR1 and CDR2 from the germline V gene are SGHDT and YYEEEE. The CDR3 loop is CASSLAGAGGPEQYF. The CDR3, as DNA: TGTGCCAGCAGCTTGGCGGGAGCGGGGGGGCCAGAGCAGTACTTC.

V gene TRBV7-9 combines with J gene TRBJ2-2; 9 nucleotides line up with TRBD1. Losses at the gene ends were 1 base for V and 1 base for J; bases not matched to a gene: 1. CDR1 is SEHNR, CDR2 FQNEAQ, per germline (reference sequence). This CDR3 is 16 amino acids long. CDR3 nucleotide sequence: TGTGCCAGCAGCTTAGTGGGACAGGGGAACACCGGGGAGCTGTTTTTT. This translates into CASSLVGQGNTGELFF.

CDR3 nucleotides: TGTGCCAGCAGAAAAGGCAGGGTAGATCAGCCCCAGCATTTT. Translated, it gives CASRKGRVDQPQHF. V gene TRBV2 combines with J gene TRBJ1-5; perhaps TRBD1 as D (5 bases). V was cut by 6 bases and J by 5 bases, with 14 bases left in between. Germline CDR1 reads SNHLY; CDR2 reads FYNNEI. This CDR3 is 14 amino acids long.

This clone was counted between two and nine times. This chain uses TRBV7-2 with TRBJ2-1, with 8 nucleotides matching TRBD2. V was pared by 0 bases and J by 6 bases, with 4 bases of the junction left unmatched. From germline, CDR1 is SGHTA and CDR2 FQGNSA. This CDR3 contains 15 residues. In DNA form, the CDR3 reads TGTGCCAGCAGCTTAGCCAGCGGGAGTCCCAATGAGCAGTTCTTC. Residues: CASSLASGSPNEQFF. The full variable domain, with the rest looked up from reference TRBV7-2 and TRBJ2-1, is GAGVSQSPSNKVTEKGKDVELRCDPISGHTALYWYRQSLGQGLEFLIYFQGNSAPDKSGLPSDRFSAERTGGSVSTLTIQRTQQEDSAVYLCASSLASGSPNEQFFGPGTRLTVL.

The chain links TRBV15 to TRBJ2-1; no clear D. Germline CDR1 is LNHNV and CDR2 is YYDKDF (reference sequence). The CDR3 runs 16 residues. V was clipped by 0 bases and J by 6 bases, with 15 bases between them. The CDR3, as DNA: TGTGCCACCAGCAGAGAGCCTTCCACTACCTCCAATGAGCAGTTCTTC. It encodes CATSREPSTTSNEQFF.

V and J are TRBV7-2 and TRBJ2-1, with a tentative D call TRBD1 (5 bases). The CDR3 is 12 amino acids. V was pared by 6 bases and J by 7 bases, with 10 bases between. Germline CDR1 reads SGHTA; CDR2 reads FQGNSA. For the CDR3, the DNA is TGTGCCAGCAGGCGGACACAGAATGAGCAGTTCTTC. Translating it yields CASRRTQNEQFF.

This chain links TRBV7-8 with TRBJ2-5; D remains ambiguous. Between the trimmed V and J ends, which lost 0 bases and 2 bases, there was a span of 4 bases. CDR1 and CDR2 (germline): SGHVS, FQNEAQ. The CDR3 sequence is 13 residues long. The CDR3 DNA follows: TGTGCCAGCAGCTTAGCGAGACAAGAGACCCAGTACTTC. Its protein is CASSLARQETQYF.

The rearrangement joins TRBV24-1 to TRBJ1-1; D gene unclear. The CDR3 loop spans 13 amino acids. Germline V gives CDR1 KGHDR, CDR2 SFDVKD. V was shortened by 3 bases and J by 6 bases, with 10 bases between the two germline ends. The CDR3 protein is CATSDLNSPEAFF. The CDR3 DNA follows: TGTGCCACCAGTGATCTCAACAGTCCTGAAGCTTTCTTT.